This T cell receptor beta chain originates from a study of CD8 T cells in ankylosing spondylitis. Study observations and caveats: Relatively scarce in peripheral blood, disease-linked clones were CD8+. Seemingly distinctive of ankylosing spondylitis blood was a TCR beta motif formed by eight highly homologous variants. Earlier work had already found some motif variants in reactive arthritis synovial fluid and blood.

This clonotype has a count of ten or more. Its specificity is not known. One end of the junction fails to match germline, which may point to a read error. The CDR3 loop spans 17 amino acids. Germline loops: CDR1 DFQATT, CDR2 SNEGSKA (reference sequence). By quantitative 5'-RACE with molecular barcodes, the TCR beta libraries were made. In TCRdb, the 5' RACE reads were re-called with MiXCR into one record per CDR3 protein. The table lists around 30,000 distinct CDR3 sequences, approximately 7.1% of them singletons. The chain employs TRBV20-1 and TRBJ2-1, with 12 bases identical to TRBD2. Sequencing was carried out using blood, either unsorted or a sorted T cell fraction (not recorded which). The clonotype comes from a male donor with ankylosing spondylitis or in good health (not recorded which). CDR3 sequence reads: CCALPPTSGRTYNEQFF. In DNA form, the CDR3 reads TGCTGTGCCCTACCCCCTACTAGCGGGAGGACTTACAATGAGCAGTTCTTC.